The T cell receptor beta chain under discussion was sequenced for a study of cytomegalovirus exposure and HLA in healthy donors. Sequencing used immunoSEQ multiplex PCR; TCRdb keeps in-frame clones, though not all of them. The data contain approximately 120,000 clones, about nine tenths of them singletons. This clone has only a few counts. Germline V CDR1 and CDR2: MRHNA, SNTAGT. CDR3 length: 13 residues. Trimming removed 3 bases from V and 6 bases from J; junction bases left unmatched: 2. Sequenced input: PBMCs. The sequence was collected from a woman between 18 and 30 years old in good health and CMV-seronegative. V usage is TRBV6-4 and J usage is TRBJ2-1; 7 bases agree with TRBD2. This chain's CDR3 is CASSERETNEQFF. The CDR3 coding sequence is TGTGCCAGCAGTGAGCGGGAGACCAATGAGCAGTTCTTC.